Listed here are 10 T cell receptor beta chains from one sample, sequenced in a study of blood T cell repertoires in COVID-19. The repertoire was sequenced with immunoSEQ multiplex PCR; TCRdb's copy has only in-frame clones and lacks some. The sample records about 130,000 clones, over 75% being singletons. The sequenced sample was peripheral blood. All receptors derive from a woman aged 80 or older with acute or convalescent COVID-19.

The chain links TRBV4-3 to TRBJ1-5, with TRBD1 as a possible D gene (6 bases). The ends were cut back, 0 bases at V and 6 bases at J, with 12 bases in the middle. The CDR3 has 15 amino acids. Germline CDR1 and CDR2: LGHNA and YSLEER. In DNA form, the CDR3 reads TGCGCCAGCAGCCAAGATTGGGGGCTAGGTCAGCCCCAGCATTTT. Amino acid sequence: CASSQDWGLGQPQHF.

V usage is TRBV3-1 (or the pseudogene TRBV3-2) and J usage is TRBJ2-3, with D maybe TRBD2 (5 bases). Trimming shortened V by 10 bases and J by 1 base, and 12 bases separated the two germline ends. Looked up from germline, CDR1 is LGHDT and CDR2 is YNNKEL (reference sequence). The CDR3 is 13 residues long. In nucleotides, the CDR3 is TGTGCCACGGGTCCGCGGGGCACAGATACGCAGTATTTT. Translation gives CATGPRGTDTQYF.

The chain has TRBV11-1 and TRBJ1-6; 9 nucleotides match TRBD1. Germline-derived CDR1 and CDR2 are SGHAT and FQDESV (reference sequence). V shed 3 bases, J shed 11 bases, and the junction held 5 bases outside the gene matches. This CDR3 contains 14 residues. CDR3 region: CASSFEGQGTPLHF. CDR3 sequence (DNA): TGTGCCAGCAGCTTCGAGGGACAGGGAACACCCCTCCACTTT.

The genes are TRBV18 and TRBJ2-2; unclear D gene. V lost 3 bases and J lost 0, with 8 bases in between. The CDR3 is made up of 15 amino acids. Germline V gene sequence: CDR1 KGHSH, CDR2 LQKENI. The CDR3 DNA reads TGTGCCAGCTCACCCCAGGCCTCGAACACCGGGGAGCTGTTTTTT. Its translation is CASSPQASNTGELFF.

This chain uses TRBV6-5 with TRBJ2-7, with 8 bases that match TRBD2. This CDR3 comprises 15 residues. CDR1 MNHEY and CDR2 SVGAGI come from the germline V gene. Losses at the gene ends were 3 bases for V and 2 bases for J; bases not matched to a gene: 6. The CDR3 DNA reads TGTGCCAGCAGTTATAGATCGGGGGGGGCCTACGAGCAGTACGTC. As protein: CASSYRSGGAYEQYV.

V is TRBV14 and J is TRBJ2-6; D is unresolved. V gave up 2 bases and J gave up 4 bases, with 6 bases separating them. CDR3 length: 14 residues. Germline values: CDR1 SGHDN, CDR2 FVKESK. CDR3 region: CASSQHRGANVLTF. DNA of the CDR3: TGTGCCAGCAGCCAACATAGAGGGGCCAACGTCCTGACTTTC.

This chain connects TRBV7-9 to TRBJ1-2; maybe TRBD1 (6 bases). Germline lookup yields CDR1 SEHNR and CDR2 FQNEAQ (reference sequence). Deletions cut 4 bases from V and 4 bases from J, with 13 bases between. This CDR3 has 14 amino acids. The CDR3 bases are TGTGCCAGCAGCTCCTTTGGGGGCTCCTATGGCTACACCTTC. The encoded protein is CASSSFGGSYGYTF.

The chain carries TRBV7-2 and TRBJ1-1; no clear D. Germline V CDR1 and CDR2: SGHTA, FQGNSA. Trimming removed 1 base from V and 0 bases from J, with 12 bases in between. The CDR3 is 16 residues long. The CDR3 DNA reads TGTGCCAGCAGCTTAGATGCGGGCACCATGAACACTGAAGCTTTCTTT. It specifies CASSLDAGTMNTEAFF.

This clone was detected once. The chain carries TRBV19 and TRBJ1-2; 12 bases align to TRBD1. Germline V gene lookup returns CDR1 LNHDA and CDR2 SQIVND (reference sequence). The CDR3 spans 17 residues. Losses at the gene ends were 6 bases for V and 6 bases for J; bases not matched to a gene: 14. CDR3 in amino acids: CASRNPGQGAHGDGYTF. The DNA of the CDR3 is TGTGCCAGTAGGAACCCGGGACAGGGGGCGCACGGCGATGGCTACACCTTC. The full variable domain, completed using reference TRBV19 and TRBJ1-2, is DGGITQSPKYLFRKEGQNVTLSCEQNLNHDAMYWYRQDPGQGLRLIYYSQIVNDFQKGDIAEGYSVSREKKESFPLTVTSAQKNPTAFYLCASRNPGQGAHGDGYTFGSGTRLTVV.

This clone occurred once. V and J are TRBV5-4 and TRBJ1-6, with a weak D call TRBD1 (6 bases). The germline CDR1 and CDR2 sequences are SGHNT and YYREEE (reference sequence). This CDR3 is 13 amino acids long. Trimming cost V 4 bases and J 7 bases, with 9 bases left between them. The CDR3 DNA reads as TGTGCCAGCAGCATAGGACAGAATTCACCCCTCCACTTT. Amino acids: CASSIGQNSPLHF. Full variable domain (outside the CDR3, taken from reference TRBV5-4 and TRBJ1-6): ETGVTQSPTHLIKTRGQQVTLRCSSQSGHNTVSWYQQALGQGPQFIFQYYREEENGRGNFPPRFSGLQFPNYSSELNVNALELDDSALYLCASSIGQNSPLHFGNGTRLTVT.